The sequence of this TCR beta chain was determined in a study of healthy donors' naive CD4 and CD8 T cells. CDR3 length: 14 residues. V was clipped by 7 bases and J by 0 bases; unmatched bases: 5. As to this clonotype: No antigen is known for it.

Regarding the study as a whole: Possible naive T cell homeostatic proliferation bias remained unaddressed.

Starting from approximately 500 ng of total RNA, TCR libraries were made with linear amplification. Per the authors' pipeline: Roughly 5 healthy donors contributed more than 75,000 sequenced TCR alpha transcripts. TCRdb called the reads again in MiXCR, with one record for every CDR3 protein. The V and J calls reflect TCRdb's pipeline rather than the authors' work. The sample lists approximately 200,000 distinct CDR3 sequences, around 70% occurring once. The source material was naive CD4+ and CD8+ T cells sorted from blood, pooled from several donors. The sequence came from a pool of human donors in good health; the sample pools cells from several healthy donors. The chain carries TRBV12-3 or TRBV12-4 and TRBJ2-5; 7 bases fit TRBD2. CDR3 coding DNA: TGTGCCAGCAAGCCCGGACTAGACCAAGAGACCCAGTACTTC. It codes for CASKPGLDQETQYF.